The present T cell receptor (beta chain) was sequenced within a study of OX40 agonist ivuxolimab in advanced cancers. Repertoires were generated with immunoSEQ multiplex PCR, while TCRdb's copy carries only in-frame clones and drops some. The table includes about 17,000 clones, approximately 83% detected once. This CDR3 has 15 residues. The germline gives CDR1 MDHEN, CDR2 SYDVKM. This TCR was recovered from an adult with an advanced solid tumor such as melanoma, head and neck, liver or kidney cancer. The chain joins TRBV28 to TRBJ2-5, with D perhaps TRBD1 (6 bases). The assigned J gene may be wrong: the sequence end matches TRBJ2-7 better. The material was CD4+ or CD8+ T cells sorted from blood, obtained in a trial of the OX40 agonist ivuxolimab. As DNA, the CDR3 is TGTGCCAGCAGTTCCGGGACATCGTCGTGGTACGAGCAGTACTTC. This encodes CASSSGTSSWYEQYF.